Below are 9 T cell receptor beta chains sequenced from a single sample in a study of cytomegalovirus exposure and HLA in healthy donors. In the PCR, 60 Vbeta and 13 Jbeta primers were used. TCRdb's table, derived via immunoSEQ multiplex PCR, lists solely in-frame clones and lacks some. The table lists approximately 40,000 clones, with more than 1.5% in the top ten. Sequencing was carried out using PBMCs. The receptors were gathered from a woman aged 25 to 39 in good health and CMV-seronegative.

V and J are TRBV25-1 and TRBJ1-1; D gene uncertain. V was clipped by 4 bases and J by 7 bases, with 16 bases between them. CDR1 and CDR2 from the germline V gene are MGHDK and SYGVNS. The CDR3 is 14 amino acids. DNA of the CDR3: TGTGCCAGCAGTGTAGGCCCGTCTGGGAGTGAAGCTTTCTTT. Translation: CASSVGPSGSEAFF.

The V and J genes are TRBV9 and TRBJ1-1, with D tentatively TRBD1 (6 bases). V was shortened by 0 bases and J by 3 bases, with 18 bases between the two germline ends. The V gene's germline CDR1 is SGDLS and CDR2 YYNGEE. This CDR3 comprises 17 residues. CDR3 sequence: CASSVGGWGGWDTEAFF. CDR3 DNA: TGTGCCAGCAGCGTAGGGGGCTGGGGGGGCTGGGACACTGAAGCTTTCTTT.

The chain carries TRBV1 and TRBJ2-7; TRBD1 is taken as the D call from the table, unchecked against the DNA. TRBV1 is a recognized pseudogene. This CDR3 is 16 amino acids long. The CDR3 coding sequence is TGCACCAGCAGCCAAGATCAGGGGTCCCGCTCCTACGAGCAGTACTTC. Its translation is CTSSQDQGSRSYEQYF.

The chain couples TRBV28 to TRBJ1-3; the D gene is possibly TRBD1 (5 bases). Per germline, CDR1 MDHEN and CDR2 SYDVKM. The CDR3 length is 13 residues. Deletions cut 2 bases from V and 4 bases from J, with 6 bases between. The CDR3 DNA reads TGTGCCAGCAGTTTAGGGGCGGGAAACACCATATATTTT. It translates to CASSLGAGNTIYF.

The chain is built from TRBV4-3 and TRBJ1-2; D not certain. This CDR3 is 17 amino acids long. Trimming removed 4 bases at V and 2 bases at J, with 20 bases between. The germline V gene encodes CDR1 LGHNA and CDR2 YSLEER. This CDR3 is CASSRTGRVIGNYGYTF. The DNA for the CDR3 is TGCGCCAGCAGCCGTACGGGGAGGGTGATAGGGAACTATGGCTACACCTTC.

The CDR3 protein is CAWRAMGGQETQYF. CDR3 nucleotide sequence: TGTGCCTGGAGGGCAATGGGGGGCCAAGAGACCCAGTACTTC. This rearrangement joins TRBV30 to TRBJ2-5, with D possibly being TRBD2 (6 bases). Per the germline V gene, CDR1 is GTSNPN and CDR2 is SVGIG (reference sequence). This CDR3 region has 14 residues. V was pared by 3 bases and J by 1 base, with 12 bases between.

DNA of the CDR3: TGTGCCAGCAGCGTAGGGCAGGTGTCCGAGCAGTACTTC. Its protein product is CASSVGQVSEQYF. The rearrangement joins TRBV9 to TRBJ2-7; D call uncertain. Per the germline V gene, CDR1 is SGDLS and CDR2 is YYNGEE. The V and J ends lost 0 bases and 6 bases respectively, with 10 bases between them. The CDR3 runs to 13 residues.

The chain couples TRBV7-3 to TRBJ2-1, with 12 bases aligning to TRBD1. Germline CDR1 is SGHTA and CDR2 is FQGTGA. This CDR3 contains 15 residues. V lost 7 bases, J lost 7 bases, and 8 bases stayed unmatched. The CDR3 here is CASNRGQGARNEQFF. The CDR3, as DNA: TGTGCCAGCAATAGGGGACAGGGGGCTAGGAATGAGCAGTTCTTC.

This chain uses TRBV6-4 with TRBJ1-5; D gene uncertain. V lost 6 bases and J lost 3, with 18 bases in between. Looked up from germline, CDR1 is MRHNA and CDR2 is SNTAGT. CDR3 length: 16 amino acids. CDR3 in DNA: TGTGCCAGCAGGGAGCAGCCCGTCCCAAACAATCAGCCCCAGCATTTT. The encoded protein is CASREQPVPNNQPQHF.